The 24 T cell receptor beta chains below come from one sample, sequenced in a study of monozygotic twins with inflammatory bowel disease. TCRdb reprocessed the 5' RACE reads, keeping one entry per CDR3 protein, no DNA. The table for this sample gives about 380,000 distinct CDR3 sequences. What was sequenced was blood. The source is a human donor with ulcerative colitis or Crohn's disease, or a healthy co-twin of an affected twin (not recorded which).

The chain uses TRBV5-1 and TRBJ2-7; TCRdb picks TRBD1, but there is no DNA to check that call. The CDR3 loop spans 13 amino acids. CDR1 and CDR2 from the germline V gene are SGHRS and YFSETQ. This chain's CDR3 is CASSPGQGDEQYF.

The CDR3 loop is CASSRNTGGKGEAFF. The V gene is TRBV7-8, the J gene TRBJ1-1; TCRdb calls TRBD1, which cannot be checked without DNA. The CDR3 loop spans 15 amino acids. The germline V gene encodes CDR1 SGHVS and CDR2 FQNEAQ.

The chain recombines TRBV5-1 with TRBJ1-4; absent DNA, TCRdb's TRBD1 call cannot be checked. CDR3 length equals 13 residues. The V gene's germline CDR1 is SGHRS and CDR2 YFSETQ. The CDR3 is CASSGGPGEKLFF.

J is TRBJ1-1 and V is TRBV23-1; TCRdb's D call, TRBD1, is unchecked because there is no DNA. TRBV23-1 is treated as an ORF (open reading frame) with a function not yet certain. CDR3 length: 13 amino acids. CDR3 loop: CASSQSQGGEAFF.

The J gene is TRBJ1-2, the V gene TRBV5-6; no DNA is available, so the TRBD1 call from TCRdb remains unchecked. Germline V gene lookup returns CDR1 SGHDT and CDR2 YYEEEE. The CDR3 runs 15 residues. The CDR3: CASSEVGQTNYGYTF.

The chain combines TRBV24-1 with TRBJ1-2; TCRdb names TRBD1, which stays unverified in the absence of DNA. Germline CDR1 KGHDR, CDR2 SFDVKD. This CDR3 spans 20 amino acids. This CDR3 reads CATSDVKEQEQPATHYGYTF.

The chain has TRBV7-9 and TRBJ2-7; TCRdb reports TRBD1, a call that lacks DNA to check it against. This CDR3 comprises 16 residues. CDR1 and CDR2 (germline): SEHNR, FQNEAQ (reference sequence). CDR3 amino acids: CASSLGPGQVHYEQYF.

V is TRBV7-9 and J is TRBJ1-5; TCRdb's D gene call, TRBD1, goes unchecked for lack of DNA. Per germline, CDR1 SEHNR and CDR2 FQNEAQ (reference sequence). The CDR3 has 15 residues. Here the CDR3 reads CASSLASVPNQPQHF. Supplemented by reference TRBV7-9 and TRBJ1-5, the full variable domain reads DTGVSQNPRHKITKRGQNVTFRCDPISEHNRLYWYRQTLGQGPEFLTYFQNEAQLEKSRLLSDRFSAERPKGSFSTLEIQRTEQGDSAMYLCASSLASVPNQPQHFGDGTRLSIL.

J is TRBJ1-1 and V is TRBV11-1; TCRdb gives TRBD1 as the D gene, but with no DNA this cannot be confirmed. Germline CDR1 reads SGHAT; CDR2 reads FQDESV (reference sequence). This CDR3 region has 18 residues. This CDR3 reads CASSLARGSGDGRTEAFF.

The rearrangement joins TRBV7-7 to TRBJ2-3; TCRdb calls TRBD1, which cannot be checked without DNA. Germline-derived CDR1 and CDR2 are SSHAT and FNYEAQ (reference sequence). The CDR3 contains 15 residues. The CDR3 is CASSLGQGHTDTQYF.

The CDR3 is CASSLAQGAGADTQYF. The genes are TRBV7-9 and TRBJ2-3; the TCRdb D gene call, TRBD1, has no DNA to confirm it. This CDR3 contains 16 residues. The germline V gene encodes CDR1 SEHNR and CDR2 FQNEAQ (reference sequence).

The chain is built from TRBV7-2 and TRBJ1-2. This CDR3 is 13 amino acids long. Germline lookup yields CDR1 SGHTA and CDR2 FQGNSA. The CDR3 is CASSLGQDYGYTF.

V usage is TRBV28 and J usage is TRBJ2-5; there is no DNA to check the TCRdb D call of TRBD1. This CDR3 is 15 amino acids long. Looked up from germline, CDR1 is MDHEN and CDR2 is SYDVKM. CDR3 sequence: CASSPSWPLGETQYF.

The CDR3 sequence: CASSMTGVDEQYF. The chain recombines TRBV5-6 with TRBJ2-7; absent DNA, TCRdb's TRBD1 call cannot be checked. Germline V gives CDR1 SGHDT, CDR2 YYEEEE. The CDR3 runs 13 residues.

V and J are TRBV7-3 and TRBJ2-2; no DNA is available, so the TRBD1 call from TCRdb remains unchecked. This CDR3 spans 17 amino acids. Germline loops: CDR1 SGHTA, CDR2 FQGTGA. The CDR3 spells CASSRDKDRANTGELFF.

This sequence joins TRBV7-9 and TRBJ1-4. CDR3 length: 15 residues. Looked up from germline, CDR1 is SEHNR and CDR2 is FQNEAQ (reference sequence). The CDR3 sequence is CASSRNTGGNEKLFF.

The V call is TRBV5-6, the J call TRBJ2-5. CDR1 is SGHDT, CDR2 YYEEEE, per germline. The CDR3 is 13 amino acids. Here the CDR3 reads CASSLYSVETQYF.

This CDR3 reads CASSLEGSLNTEAFF. V and J are TRBV5-1 and TRBJ1-1; TCRdb returns TRBD1, unconfirmable since there is no DNA. The CDR3 spans 15 residues. The germline gives CDR1 SGHRS, CDR2 YFSETQ.

V gene TRBV7-2 combines with J gene TRBJ2-5; TCRdb's D call, TRBD2, is unchecked because there is no DNA. The CDR3 totals 13 residues. Germline V gives CDR1 SGHTA, CDR2 FQGNSA. The CDR3 loop is CASSKGLEETQYF. Looking up the rest from reference TRBV7-2 and TRBJ2-5 gives the full variable domain: GAGVSQSPSNKVTEKGKDVELRCDPISGHTALYWYRQSLGQGLEFLIYFQGNSAPDKSGLPSDRFSAERTGGSVSTLTIQRTQQEDSAVYLCASSKGLEETQYFGPGTRLLVL.

This rearrangement joins TRBV3-1 to TRBJ2-3; there is no DNA to check the TCRdb D call of TRBD2. CDR3 length: 18 residues. Germline V gene lookup returns CDR1 LGHDT and CDR2 YNNKEL (reference sequence). The CDR3 sequence is CASSLTSGGPLSTDTQYF.

The chain is built from TRBV30 and TRBJ2-7; TCRdb lists TRBD1, though no DNA is available to test this call. Germline V gives CDR1 GTSNPN, CDR2 SVGIG (reference sequence). The CDR3 length is 14 residues. Here the CDR3 reads CAWSKAGQGLEQYF.

The chain couples TRBV9 to TRBJ2-7; the D gene TCRdb calls, TRBD1, cannot be checked with no DNA. Germline CDR1 reads SGDLS; CDR2 reads YYNGEE. There are 15 residues in the CDR3. CDR3 region: CASSVGGDGTYEQYF.

The V and J genes are TRBV18 and TRBJ2-1; TCRdb proposes TRBD1, but this gene call is untestable without DNA. CDR1 KGHSH and CDR2 LQKENI come from the germline V gene. The CDR3 spans 14 residues. This chain's CDR3 is CASSRDRDHNEQFF. Supplemented by reference TRBV18 and TRBJ2-1, the full variable domain reads NAGVMQNPRHLVRRRGQEARLRCSPMKGHSHVYWYRQLPEEGLKFMVYLQKENIIDESGMPKERFSAEFPKEGPSILRIQQVVRGDSAAYFCASSRDRDHNEQFFGPGTRLTVL.

V is TRBV7-3 and J is TRBJ2-3; TCRdb outputs TRBD2, but without DNA this stays unchecked. CDR3 length equals 15 residues. From germline, CDR1 is SGHTA and CDR2 FQGTGA. CDR3 sequence reads: CASSLRGSGTDTQYF.